This paragraph covers one T cell receptor (beta chain) sequence. The antigen remains undetermined. Some clones are missing from TCRdb's copy, which holds only in-frame ones; the method was immunoSEQ multiplex PCR. The data show approximately 46,000 clones, with roughly 80% seen just once and 0.35% to 0.45% held by the top ten. V lost 0 bases and J 0 bases, leaving 10 bases between the germline ends. The length of the CDR3 is 16 residues. From germline, CDR1 is SGHVS and CDR2 FQNEAQ. These data originate in a study of fetal regulatory T cell absence and autoimmunity. Turning to the study itself: IPEX patients had exocrine pancreas autoimmunity without clinical diabetes. Study findings and constraints: Oligoclonal TCR enrichment in pancreas over cord blood reached over 90-fold for some clones. Cord blood and pancreas showed broadly similar TRB gene family usage.

V and J are TRBV7-8 and TRBJ2-3; D assignment may be TRBD1 or TRBD2 (5 bases each). Sequencing was performed on cord blood. The origin of this receptor is a newborn boy with IPEX syndrome. The DNA of the CDR3 is TGTGCCAGCAGCTTAGCGCCGGGGCCTAGCACAGATACGCAGTATTTT. It yields the protein CASSLAPGPSTDTQYF.